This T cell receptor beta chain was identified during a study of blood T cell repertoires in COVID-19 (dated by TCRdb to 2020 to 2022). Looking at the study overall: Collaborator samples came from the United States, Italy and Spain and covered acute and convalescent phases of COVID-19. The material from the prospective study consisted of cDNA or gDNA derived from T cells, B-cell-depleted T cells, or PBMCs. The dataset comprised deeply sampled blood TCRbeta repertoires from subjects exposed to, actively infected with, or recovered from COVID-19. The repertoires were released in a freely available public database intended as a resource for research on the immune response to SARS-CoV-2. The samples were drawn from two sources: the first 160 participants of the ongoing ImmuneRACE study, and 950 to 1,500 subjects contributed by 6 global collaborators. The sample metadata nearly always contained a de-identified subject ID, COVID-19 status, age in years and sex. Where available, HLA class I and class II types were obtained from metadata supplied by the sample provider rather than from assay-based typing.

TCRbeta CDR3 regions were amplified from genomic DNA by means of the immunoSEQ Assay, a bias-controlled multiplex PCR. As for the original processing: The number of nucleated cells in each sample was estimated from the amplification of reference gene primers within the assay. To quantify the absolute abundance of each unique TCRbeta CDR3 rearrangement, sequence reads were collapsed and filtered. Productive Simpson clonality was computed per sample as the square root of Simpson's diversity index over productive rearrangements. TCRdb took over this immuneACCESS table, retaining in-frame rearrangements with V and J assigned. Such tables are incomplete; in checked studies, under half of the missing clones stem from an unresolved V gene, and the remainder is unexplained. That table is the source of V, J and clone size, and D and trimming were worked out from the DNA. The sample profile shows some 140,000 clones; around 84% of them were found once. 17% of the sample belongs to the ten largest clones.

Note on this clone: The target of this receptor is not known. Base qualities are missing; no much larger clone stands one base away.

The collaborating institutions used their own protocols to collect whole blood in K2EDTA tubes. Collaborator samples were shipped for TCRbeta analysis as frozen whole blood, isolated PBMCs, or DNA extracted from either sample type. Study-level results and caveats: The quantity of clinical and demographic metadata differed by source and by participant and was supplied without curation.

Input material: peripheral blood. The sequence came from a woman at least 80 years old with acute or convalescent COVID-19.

The nucleotide sequence reads TGTGCCAGCAGTTACTCCGACAGTCTGGGCTATGAGCAGTTCTTC. Translation gives CASSYSDSLGYEQFF. This chain is built from TRBV6-5 and TRBJ2-1; the D region possibly corresponds to TRBD1 (5 bases align). The CDR3 sequence holds 15 residues, the cysteine and phenylalanine included. The only DNA kept is the CDR3, 45 bases in frame from the first base. The germline V gene specifies MNHEY as CDR1 and SVGAGI as CDR2. V loses 0 bases of germline sequence and J loses 8 bases, and the interval between the two ends is 14 bases.